A single sample is the source of the 16 T cell receptor beta chains below, sequenced in a study of blood T cell repertoires in COVID-19. Method: immunoSEQ multiplex PCR; TCRdb's copy keeps in-frame clones and lacks some. Of 200,000 to 250,000 clones listed, about 78% are singletons. Sequencing was performed on peripheral blood. The receptors here all came from a woman aged 70-85 years with acute or convalescent COVID-19.

The chain is built from TRBV5-8 and TRBJ1-1, with 8 bases matching TRBD1. The CDR3 has 17 residues. Germline loops: CDR1 SGHTS, CDR2 YDEGEE. The V and J ends lost 6 bases and 4 bases, in that order; junction bases with no gene match: 17. CDR3 in DNA: TGTGCCAGCAAACCCCTGACAGGGGCCAGTAAGGGCACTGAAGCTTTCTTT. Translating gives CASKPLTGASKGTEAFF.

This chain joins TRBV2 and TRBJ1-1; D is uncertain. Germline CDR1 SNHLY, CDR2 FYNNEI. The V and J ends lost 5 bases and 0 bases respectively, with 10 bases between them. This CDR3 comprises 14 residues. CDR3 nucleotide sequence: TGTGCCAGCAGTTCGAGAAGAATGAACACTGAAGCTTTCTTT. This gives the protein CASSSRRMNTEAFF.

This clone was observed once. This chain links TRBV24-1 with TRBJ2-3; 7 nucleotides match TRBD2. Germline lookup yields CDR1 KGHDR and CDR2 SFDVKD. The CDR3 has 15 amino acids. V gave up 4 bases and J gave up 2 bases; unmatched junction bases: 5. The CDR3 DNA follows: TGTGCCACCAGTGAGGCTAGCGGAAACACAGATACGCAGTATTTT. Protein product: CATSEASGNTDTQYF.

The chain links TRBV2 to TRBJ1-6; 10 bases align to TRBD1. Trimming removed 3 bases from V and 5 bases from J; junction bases left unmatched: 13. Germline assignment: CDR1 SNHLY and CDR2 FYNNEI. The CDR3 extends over 19 amino acids. The CDR3 DNA sequence: TGTGCCAGCAGTGACCCCGGGACAGGGGCCCTGCCCCATAATTCACCCCTCCACTTT. This translates into CASSDPGTGALPHNSPLHF.

The chain employs TRBV5-3 and TRBJ2-1; D gene uncertain. TRBV5-3 is identified as an open reading frame with a role that is uncertain. The CDR3 has 15 amino acids. Trimming shortened V by 0 bases and J by 7 bases, and 14 bases separated the two germline ends. CDR3 amino acids: CARSLEPPKHNEQFF. CDR3 nucleotides: TGTGCCAGAAGCTTGGAGCCCCCGAAGCATAATGAGCAGTTCTTC.

The chain uses TRBV4-3 and TRBJ1-2; unclear D gene. Trimming cost V 1 base and J 6 bases, with 21 bases left between them. CDR3 size: 17 residues. CDR1 is LGHNA and CDR2 is YSLEER in the germline V gene. This CDR3 is CASSQGARLMGRDGYTF. The CDR3 coding sequence is TGCGCCAGCAGCCAAGGGGCAAGGTTGATGGGGAGGGATGGCTACACCTTC.

The rearrangement uses TRBV6-4 and TRBJ2-1; D is unclear. The CDR3 contains 14 residues. From germline, CDR1 is MRHNA and CDR2 SNTAGT. Deletions cut 3 bases from V and 9 bases from J, with 15 bases between. The CDR3 region has the DNA TGTGCCAGCAGTGAAGAGTTATCGGGTCGTGAGCAGTTCTTC. It translates to CASSEELSGREQFF.

This chain uses TRBV30 with TRBJ1-5; 7 bases are shared with TRBD1. This CDR3 has 15 residues. Germline CDR1 is GTSNPN and CDR2 is SVGIG (reference sequence). J was trimmed by 1 base and V by 4 bases; bases with no gene match: 7. This CDR3 is CAWNQAGGSNQPQHF. In DNA, the CDR3 is TGTGCCTGGAACCAGGCAGGGGGAAGCAATCAGCCCCAGCATTTT.

CDR3 sequence: CSFRDRGAEQFF. For the CDR3, the DNA is TGCAGCTTCCGGGACAGGGGGGCGGAACAGTTCTTC. The V and J genes are TRBV29-1 and TRBJ2-1; TRBD1 agrees at 11 bases. The CDR3 sequence is 12 residues long. CDR1 and CDR2 (germline): SQVTM, ANQGSEA. J lost 13 bases, V lost 8 bases, and 10 bases had no gene match.

The V call is TRBV10-3, the J call TRBJ2-7, with D perhaps TRBD2 (6 bases). The V gene's germline CDR1 is ENHRY and CDR2 SYGVKD. This CDR3 comprises 14 residues. V was cut by 6 bases and J by 5 bases, with 17 bases left in between. The CDR3 loop reads CAISKAPGGNEQYV. The CDR3 DNA is TGTGCCATCAGCAAGGCCCCCGGGGGTAACGAGCAGTACGTC.

About this clone: The same CDR3 can be traced to other DNA sequences in this sample. The V call is TRBV11-2, the J call TRBJ2-5; 12 bases are shared with TRBD2. This CDR3 is built from 15 residues. V shed 5 bases, J shed 2 bases, and the junction held 3 bases outside the gene matches. Per germline, CDR1 SGHAT and CDR2 FQNNGV. The CDR3 loop reads CASSLGTSGQETQYF. As DNA, the CDR3 is TGTGCCAGCAGCCTCGGGACTAGCGGGCAAGAGACCCAGTACTTC.

This clone was counted once. As DNA, the CDR3 is TGTGCCAGCAGCCCGATCAGGGACACCGGGGAGCTGTTTTTT. Its protein is CASSPIRDTGELFF. The V and J genes are TRBV3-1 (or the pseudogene TRBV3-2) and TRBJ2-2, with D possibly TRBD1 on 5 matching bases. In germline, CDR1 is LGHDT, CDR2 YNNKEL (reference sequence). The CDR3 is made up of 14 amino acids. The ends were cut back, 4 bases at V and 3 bases at J, with 9 bases in the middle.

The chain recombines TRBV9 with TRBJ1-6; 10 bases are shared with TRBD1. The germline V gene encodes CDR1 SGDLS and CDR2 YYNGEE. V lost 7 bases, J lost 10 bases, and 5 bases stayed unmatched. CDR3 length: 13 amino acids. The DNA for the CDR3 is TGTGCCAGCGGTGGGACAGGGGAGTCACCCCTCCACTTT. Amino acids: CASGGTGESPLHF.

There are a few counts of this clone. V usage is TRBV7-9 and J usage is TRBJ2-1; D is uncertain. The length of the CDR3 is 12 residues. The ends were cut back, 8 bases at V and 1 base at J, with 6 bases in the middle. The germline V gene has CDR1 SEHNR and CDR2 FQNEAQ (reference sequence). CDR3 region: CASSLSYNEQFF. For the CDR3, the DNA is TGTGCCAGCTCTTTGTCCTACAATGAGCAGTTCTTC.

The V call is TRBV27, the J call TRBJ1-1; D is perhaps TRBD1 (6 bases). CDR3 length: 16 residues. Trimming removed 5 bases at V and 10 bases at J, with 26 bases between. Germline values: CDR1 MNHEY, CDR2 SMNVEV (reference sequence). The CDR3 spells CASSPRRGGQGGGAFF. The DNA of the CDR3 is TGTGCCAGCAGTCCCCGGCGGGGGGGGCAAGGTGGAGGAGCTTTCTTT.

The chain is built from TRBV7-9 and TRBJ2-2; D unresolved. Trimming left V 5 bases short and J 6 bases short, with 7 bases between. CDR1 is SEHNR and CDR2 is FQNEAQ in the germline V gene (reference sequence). The length of the CDR3 is 12 residues. CDR3 DNA: TGTGCCAGCAGCCACCCGGCCGGGGAGCTGTTTTTT. This sequence encodes CASSHPAGELFF.